The 12 T cell receptor beta chains presented below share a single source sample, sequenced in a study of CD8 T cells in ankylosing spondylitis. TCRdb reanalysed the 5' RACE reads using MiXCR and keeps one entry per CDR3 protein. Of 200,000 to 250,000 distinct CDR3 sequences detected, more than 25% appear once; the ten largest clones hold less than 8.5%. Sample: blood, either unsorted or a sorted T cell fraction (not recorded which). The receptor source for this set is a male donor with ankylosing spondylitis or in good health (not recorded which).

This clonotype has only a few counts. This chain connects TRBV20-1 to TRBJ1-2; tentatively, D is TRBD1 (6 bases). Germline CDR1 is DFQATT and CDR2 is SNEGSKA (reference sequence). V was shortened by 0 bases and J by 7 bases, with 12 bases between the two germline ends. The CDR3 loop spans 13 amino acids. DNA for the CDR3: TGCAGTGCTAGAGACCAGGGGTTGGGTGGCTACACCTTC. Amino acids: CSARDQGLGGYTF.

This clonotype was observed many times. The gene calls are TRBV4-3 and TRBJ2-7, with TRBD1 matching 7 bases. The CDR3 consists of 16 residues. Looked up from germline, CDR1 is LGHNA and CDR2 is YSLEER. Trimming removed 0 bases from V and 2 bases from J; junction bases left unmatched: 7. CDR3 sequence reads: CASSQDLGQPAYEQYF. The DNA for the CDR3 is TGCGCCAGCAGCCAAGATCTGGGACAGCCCGCCTACGAGCAGTACTTC.

At least ten counts were recorded for this clonotype. The chain carries TRBV5-1 and TRBJ2-5; D is ambiguous. V was trimmed by 5 bases and J by 1 base, leaving 15 bases between them. From germline, CDR1 is SGHRS and CDR2 YFSETQ. CDR3 size: 15 residues. DNA for the CDR3: TGCGCCAGCAGTCATACCCTCTACGGCCAAGAGACCCAGTACTTC. Translating it yields CASSHTLYGQETQYF.

Only a few counts were recorded for this clonotype. The chain recombines TRBV15 with TRBJ2-1, with D tentatively TRBD1 or TRBD2 (5 bases each). CDR3 length: 14 amino acids. The V end was cut by 3 bases, the J end by 9 bases, with 15 bases between. The germline V gene has CDR1 LNHNV and CDR2 YYDKDF (reference sequence). The CDR3: CATSRGGSRGEQFF. The CDR3 region has the DNA TGTGCCACCAGCAGGGGCGGTTCGAGGGGTGAGCAGTTCTTC. The complete variable domain, with remaining parts taken from reference TRBV15 and TRBJ2-1, reads DAMVIQNPRYQVTQFGKPVTLSCSQTLNHNVMYWYQQKSSQAPKLLFHYYDKDFNNEADTPDNFQSRRPNTSFCFLDIRSPGLGDTAMYLCATSRGGSRGEQFFGPGTRLTVL.

The chain employs TRBV11-2 and TRBJ2-5, with TRBD1 as a possible D gene (5 bases). This CDR3 comprises 13 residues. Germline CDR1 reads SGHAT; CDR2 reads FQNNGV. Trimming shortened V by 5 bases and J by 5 bases, and 12 bases separated the two germline ends. This CDR3 is CASSLNWGETQYF. The CDR3 nucleotides read TGTGCCAGCAGCCTAAACTGGGGCGAGACCCAGTACTTC. The variable domain in full, with the rest retrieved from reference TRBV11-2 and TRBJ2-5, is EAGVAQSPRYKIIEKRQSVAFWCNPISGHATLYWYQQILGQGPKLLIQFQNNGVVDDSQLPKDRFSAERLKGVDSTLKIQPAKLEDSAVYLCASSLNWGETQYFGPGTRLLVL.

V gene TRBV20-1 combines with J gene TRBJ2-3; 14 bases match TRBD2. The V gene's germline CDR1 is DFQATT and CDR2 SNEGSKA (reference sequence). Trimming at V came to 1 base and at J to 4 bases, leaving 4 bases not matched to a gene. The CDR3 covers 16 residues. Written as DNA, the CDR3 is TGCAGTGCTAGAGGGGGACTAGCGGGAGTCCCAGATACGCAGTATTTT. Translated, it gives CSARGGLAGVPDTQYF.

This clonotype was observed at least ten times. This sequence joins TRBV10-3 and TRBJ2-7; TRBD2 agrees at 7 bases. Germline assignment: CDR1 ENHRY and CDR2 SYGVKD. The length of the CDR3 is 15 residues. V shed 7 bases and J 2 bases; nucleotides not matched to a gene: 11. CDR3 in DNA: TGTGCCATCACTGCGGGAGCCAAAGAAGCCTACGAGCAGTACTTC. Residues: CAITAGAKEAYEQYF.

This clonotype was counted ten times or more. The chain couples TRBV7-3 to TRBJ2-2; 8 nucleotides line up with TRBD1. The CDR3 extends over 16 amino acids. With 5 bases clipped from V and 5 bases from J, the junction kept 10 bases outside the gene matches. Germline-derived CDR1 and CDR2 are SGHTA and FQGTGA. CDR3 in DNA: TGTGCCAGCAGCGAAGACAGGGGAGGCAAAACCGGGGAGCTGTTTTTT. Translating it yields CASSEDRGGKTGELFF.

The chain has TRBV20-1 and TRBJ2-7, with 7 nucleotides matching TRBD2. Per the germline V gene, CDR1 is DFQATT and CDR2 is SNEGSKA (reference sequence). This CDR3 region has 14 residues. V shed 3 bases, J shed 2 bases, and the junction held 7 bases outside the gene matches. CDR3 amino acids: CSARFPSGTYEQYF. The DNA for the CDR3 is TGCAGTGCTAGGTTCCCTAGCGGCACCTACGAGCAGTACTTC.

This clonotype was detected many times. This chain connects TRBV12-3 or TRBV12-4 to TRBJ1-1; no clear D. The CDR3 runs to 15 residues. The V gene lost 2 bases and the J gene lost 1 base, with 11 bases spanning the gap. The CDR3 nucleotides read TGTGCCAGCAGTTTAAAGAGTGGGCGGAACACTGAAGCTTTCTTT. Its translation: CASSLKSGRNTEAFF.

This clonotype was observed many times. The chain couples TRBV6-5 to TRBJ1-2; the D is unclear. Germline V gives CDR1 MNHEY, CDR2 SVGAGI. The germline V and J ends were trimmed by 2 bases and 0 bases, with 16 bases remaining between them. The CDR3 runs to 17 residues. The CDR3 DNA follows: TGTGCCAGCAGTTACACCTCATCCGCAACCTCTAACTATGGCTACACCTTC. This encodes CASSYTSSATSNYGYTF.

This clonotype has at least ten counts. The chain carries TRBV20-1 and TRBJ2-7; 11 bases agree with TRBD2. Germline trimming cut 6 bases from V and 0 bases from J; bases unmatched to any gene: 7. The CDR3 is 15 amino acids. Germline V gene data show CDR1 as DFQATT and CDR2 as SNEGSKA (reference sequence). As DNA, the CDR3 is TGCAGTGCGCAGACTAGCGGGGCCAGCTCCTACGAGCAGTACTTC. Encoded protein: CSAQTSGASSYEQYF.